This T cell receptor beta chain derives from a study of chemoradiotherapy in HPV16-positive cancers (dated 2022 in TCRdb). For the study in its entirety: Using functional T-cell assays on cells from a couple of HPV16-positive patients, the researchers defined candidate HPV-specific T-cell clones and common TCR motifs. Whether T-cell immunity against the HPV oncoproteins E6 and E7 changes during chemoradiotherapy and whether survival is affected by this immunity were examined in the study. The candidate HPV-specific TCRs and motifs were subsequently tracked in TCR repertoires obtained from some 80 patients with HPV-related cancers. Results the study describes overall, beyond this receptor: Expansion of candidate HPV-specific clones and E7-related TCR motifs was observed in the tumor microenvironment during treatment, whereas no such expansion was observed for non-HPV-specific T cells. In HPV16-positive patients, expansion of HPV-responsive T cells during chemoradiotherapy was associated with improved recurrence-free survival. The functional definition of HPV-specific T cells was derived from only two HPV16-positive patients, and the survival association was reported for HPV16-positive patients.

Library prep was done by the immunoSEQ multiplex PCR assay. TCRdb retrieved this table from immuneACCESS and kept in-frame rearrangements only. Not all clones are present; in checked studies, unresolved V genes account for under half, and no reason is known for the remainder. For this sample the table gives tens of thousands of clones, of which 73% were detected only once. The ten largest clones add up to roughly 2.6% of the sample. Repertoires were sampled repeatedly over the course of chemoradiotherapy, so clonal expansion could be followed in the tumor microenvironment. Notes on this clone: The antigen this receptor binds is unknown. No qualities accompany the bases; no much larger clone lies one base away.

A distance of 7 bases separates the germline ends of V and J, which lose 3 bases and 4 bases respectively. Taken from the germline V gene, the CDR1 and CDR2 loops are MGHRA and YSYEKL. The CDR3, cysteine through phenylalanine, is 13 amino acids long. Here the CDR3 DNA is all that survives: 39 bases in frame from base 1. The chain uses TRBV4-1 and TRBJ1-5; no confident D gene assignment can be made. This sequence originates from a human donor with HPV-associated anogenital cancer. Sampling was done from a patient who underwent chemoradiotherapy. The DNA sequence follows: TGCGCCAGCAGCCACGGGCCGAATCAGCCCCAGCATTTT. The resulting protein is CASSHGPNQPQHF.